These 7 T cell receptor beta chains were all obtained from the same sample, sequenced in a study of regulatory T cells in long-lasting Graves disease. In building TCR beta libraries, iRepertoire HTBI primers were used together with Arm-PCR of CDR3 regions. TCRdb ran MiXCR on the multiplex PCR reads and lists one entry per CDR3 protein. The table lists 400,000 to 500,000 distinct CDR3 sequences, around 17% of them singletons. Sample time point: newly diagnosed GD, antithyroid drugs for less than 3 months. Researchers made the TCR library from RNA that was extracted from PBMCs. The same data also contributed to another study, on T cells in Graves' hyperthyroidism and ophthalmopathy.

Sequenced material: peripheral blood mononuclear cells (PBMCs), taken at new diagnosis, from a patient treated with antithyroid drugs. The receptors stem from a woman aged 25 to 39 with Graves disease.

The sample holds many counts of this clonotype. V usage is TRBV18 and J usage is TRBJ2-7; TRBD1 agrees at 7 bases. The V segment lost 3 bases and the J segment 6 bases; nucleotides outside the gene matches: 8. In germline, CDR1 is KGHSH, CDR2 LQKENI. This CDR3 is built from 14 residues. The CDR3: CASSPEGGQVEQYF. CDR3 coding DNA: TGTGCCAGCTCACCTGAAGGAGGACAGGTCGAGCAGTACTTC.

This clonotype was seen many times. The chain uses TRBV29-1 and TRBJ2-1; 10 bases fit TRBD1. There are 14 residues in the CDR3. V dropped 6 bases and J dropped 5; count of bases not matched to a gene: 7. The germline CDR1 and CDR2 sequences are SQVTM and ANQGSEA. The CDR3 loop is CSVPDRGLDNEQFF. CDR3 coding DNA: TGCAGCGTACCCGACAGGGGGCTCGACAATGAGCAGTTCTTC.

The rearrangement links TRBV25-1 to TRBJ2-1; tentatively, D is TRBD2 (6 bases). V lost 3 bases to trimming and J lost 2 bases, with 8 bases between them. Germline V gene sequence: CDR1 MGHDK, CDR2 SYGVNS. This CDR3 has 14 amino acids. CDR3 coding DNA: TGTGCCAGCAGTGACTGGACTACCTACAATGAGCAGTTCTTC. Translation: CASSDWTTYNEQFF.

This clonotype was counted at least ten times. This chain uses TRBV14 with TRBJ2-1; D is undetermined. The CDR3 is 12 residues long. The germline gives CDR1 SGHDN, CDR2 FVKESK. The V end was cut by 2 bases, the J end by 5 bases, with 4 bases between. The CDR3 spells CASSQKHNEQFF. The CDR3 nucleotides are TGTGCCAGCAGCCAAAAGCACAATGAGCAGTTCTTC.

This clonotype was recorded at least ten times. The chain is built from TRBV2 and TRBJ2-1, with 9 bases aligning to TRBD1. Germline V gives CDR1 SNHLY, CDR2 FYNNEI. The CDR3 is made up of 15 amino acids. J lost 1 base, V lost 6 bases, and 4 bases had no gene match. Here the CDR3 DNA reads TGTGCCAGCAGGGAGACAGGGGGTTCCTACAATGAGCAGTTCTTC. It encodes CASRETGGSYNEQFF.

This clonotype was counted ten times or more. The chain recombines TRBV3-1 with TRBJ2-5; 8 bases map to TRBD1. The germline CDR1 and CDR2 sequences are LGHDT and YNNKEL (reference sequence). Unmatched junction bases numbered 4, after V lost 4 bases and J lost 3 bases. There are 14 residues in the CDR3. CDR3 in amino acids: CASSRSTGEETQYF. CDR3 in DNA: TGTGCCAGCAGCCGCTCGACAGGGGAAGAGACCCAGTACTTC.

In its sample, this clonotype was seen many times. This chain uses TRBV20-1 with TRBJ2-5, with TRBD1 matching 8 bases. The CDR3 is 11 residues long. Germline CDR1 is DFQATT and CDR2 is SNEGSKA (reference sequence). This CDR3 is CRPTGEQTQYF. The CDR3 nucleotides are TGCAGACCGACAGGGGAACAGACCCAGTACTTC.